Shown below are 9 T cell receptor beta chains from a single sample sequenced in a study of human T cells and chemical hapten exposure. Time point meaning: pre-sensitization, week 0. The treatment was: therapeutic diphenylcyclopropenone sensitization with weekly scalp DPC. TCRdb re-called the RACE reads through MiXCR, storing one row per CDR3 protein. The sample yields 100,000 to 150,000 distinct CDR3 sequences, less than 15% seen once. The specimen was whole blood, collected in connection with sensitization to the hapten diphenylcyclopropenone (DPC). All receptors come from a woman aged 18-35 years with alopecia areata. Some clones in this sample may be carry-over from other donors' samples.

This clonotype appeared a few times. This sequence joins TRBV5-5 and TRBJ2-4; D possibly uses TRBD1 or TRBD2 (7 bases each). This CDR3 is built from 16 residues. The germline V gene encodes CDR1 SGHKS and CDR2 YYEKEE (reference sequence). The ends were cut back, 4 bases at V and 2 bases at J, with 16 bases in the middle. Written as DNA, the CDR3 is TGTGCCAGCAGCACTCGACAGGGAGGGTCCAAAAACATTCAGTACTTC. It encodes CASSTRQGGSKNIQYF.

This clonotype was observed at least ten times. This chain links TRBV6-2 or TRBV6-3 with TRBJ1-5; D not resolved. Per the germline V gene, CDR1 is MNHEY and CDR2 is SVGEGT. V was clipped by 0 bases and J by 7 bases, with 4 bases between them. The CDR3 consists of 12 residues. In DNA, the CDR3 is TGTGCCAGCAGTTACTCATGGCAGCCCCAGCATTTT. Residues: CASSYSWQPQHF.

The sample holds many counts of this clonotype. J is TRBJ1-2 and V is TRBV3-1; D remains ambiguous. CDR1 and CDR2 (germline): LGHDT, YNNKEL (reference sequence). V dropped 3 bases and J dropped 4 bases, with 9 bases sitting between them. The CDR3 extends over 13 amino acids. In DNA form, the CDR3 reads TGTGCCAGCAGCCACGGGTCGACCTATGGCTACACCTTC. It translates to CASSHGSTYGYTF.

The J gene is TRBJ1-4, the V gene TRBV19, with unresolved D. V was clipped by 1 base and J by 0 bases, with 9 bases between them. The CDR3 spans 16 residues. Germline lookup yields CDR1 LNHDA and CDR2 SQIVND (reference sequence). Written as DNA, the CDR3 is TGTGCCAGTAGTATAGTAGGAGGAACAACTAATGAAAAACTGTTTTTT. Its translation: CASSIVGGTTNEKLFF.

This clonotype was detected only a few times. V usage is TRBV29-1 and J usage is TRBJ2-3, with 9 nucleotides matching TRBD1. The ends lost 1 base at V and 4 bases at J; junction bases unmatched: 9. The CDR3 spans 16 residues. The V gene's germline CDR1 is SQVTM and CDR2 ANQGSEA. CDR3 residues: CSVEGTTGGGPDTQYF. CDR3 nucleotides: TGCAGCGTTGAAGGTACAACAGGGGGCGGCCCAGATACGCAGTATTTT.

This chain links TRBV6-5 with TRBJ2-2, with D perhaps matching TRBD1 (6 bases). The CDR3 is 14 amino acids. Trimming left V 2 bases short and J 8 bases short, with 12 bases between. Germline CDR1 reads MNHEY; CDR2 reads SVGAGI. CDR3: CASSYLGQHGELFF. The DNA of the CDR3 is TGTGCCAGCAGTTACCTAGGACAGCATGGGGAGCTGTTTTTT.

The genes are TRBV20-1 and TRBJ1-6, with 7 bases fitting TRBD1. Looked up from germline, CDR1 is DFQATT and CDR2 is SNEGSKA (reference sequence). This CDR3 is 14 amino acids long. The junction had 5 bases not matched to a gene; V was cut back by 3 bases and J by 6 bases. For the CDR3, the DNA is TGCAGTGCTAGGGGGGGACAGTCTAATTCACCCCTCCACTTT. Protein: CSARGGQSNSPLHF.

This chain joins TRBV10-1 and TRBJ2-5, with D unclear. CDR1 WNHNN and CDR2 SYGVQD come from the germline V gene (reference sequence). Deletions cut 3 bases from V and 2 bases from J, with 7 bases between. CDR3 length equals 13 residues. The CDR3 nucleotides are TGCGCCAGCAGTGAAGACCCACAAGAGACCCAGTACTTC. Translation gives CASSEDPQETQYF.

CDR3 nucleotides: TGTGCCAGCAGTGGTTACGGATCCAATCAGCCCCAGCATTTT. This gives the protein CASSGYGSNQPQHF. V and J are TRBV6-6 and TRBJ1-5; D not certain. Germline CDR1 MNHNY, CDR2 SVGAGI (reference sequence). The CDR3 is made up of 14 amino acids. V shed 5 bases and J shed 3 bases, with 11 bases lying between them.